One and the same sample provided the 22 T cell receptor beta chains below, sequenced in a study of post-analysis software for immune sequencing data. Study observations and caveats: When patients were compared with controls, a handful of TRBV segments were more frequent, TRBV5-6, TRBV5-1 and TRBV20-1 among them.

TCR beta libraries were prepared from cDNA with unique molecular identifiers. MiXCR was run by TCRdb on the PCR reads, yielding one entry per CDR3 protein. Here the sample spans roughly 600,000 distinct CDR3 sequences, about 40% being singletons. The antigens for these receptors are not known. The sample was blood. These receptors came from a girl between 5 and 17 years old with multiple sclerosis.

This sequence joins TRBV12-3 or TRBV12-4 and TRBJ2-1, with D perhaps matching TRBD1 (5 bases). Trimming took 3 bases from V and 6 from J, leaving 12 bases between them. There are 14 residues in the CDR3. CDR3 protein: CASSFLDSLNEQFF. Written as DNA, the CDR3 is TGTGCCAGCAGTTTTCTTGACAGTCTCAATGAGCAGTTCTTC.

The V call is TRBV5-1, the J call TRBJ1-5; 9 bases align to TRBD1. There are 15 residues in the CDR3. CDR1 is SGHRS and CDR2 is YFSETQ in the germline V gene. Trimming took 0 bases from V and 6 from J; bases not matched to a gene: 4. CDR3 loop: CASSLAGTGLQPQHF. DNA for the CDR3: TGCGCCAGCAGCTTGGCCGGGACAGGGCTTCAGCCCCAGCATTTT.

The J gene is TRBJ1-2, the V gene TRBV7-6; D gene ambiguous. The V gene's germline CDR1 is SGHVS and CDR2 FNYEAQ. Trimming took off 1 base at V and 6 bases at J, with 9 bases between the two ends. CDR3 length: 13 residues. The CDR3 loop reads CASSLGLSNGYTF. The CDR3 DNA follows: TGTGCCAGCAGCTTAGGTTTGTCGAATGGCTACACCTTC.

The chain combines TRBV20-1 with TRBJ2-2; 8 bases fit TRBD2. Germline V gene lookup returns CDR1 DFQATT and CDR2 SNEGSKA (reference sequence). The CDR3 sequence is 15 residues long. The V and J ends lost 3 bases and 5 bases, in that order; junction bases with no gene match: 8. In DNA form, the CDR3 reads TGCAGTGCTAGGGGAGCGGGAGCAGGAACCGGGGAGCTGTTTTTT. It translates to CSARGAGAGTGELFF.

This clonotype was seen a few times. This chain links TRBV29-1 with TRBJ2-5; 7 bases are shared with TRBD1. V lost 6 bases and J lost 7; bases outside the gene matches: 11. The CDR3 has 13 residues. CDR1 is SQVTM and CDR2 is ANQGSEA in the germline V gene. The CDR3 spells CSVMTDRVGTQYF. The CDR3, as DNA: TGCAGCGTGATGACCGACAGGGTGGGGACCCAGTACTTC.

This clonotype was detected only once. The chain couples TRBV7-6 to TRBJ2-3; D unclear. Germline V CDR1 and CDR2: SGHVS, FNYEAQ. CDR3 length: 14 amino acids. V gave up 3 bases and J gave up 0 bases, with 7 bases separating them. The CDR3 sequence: CASSFPSSTDTQYF. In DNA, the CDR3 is TGTGCCAGCAGCTTTCCGTCTAGCACAGATACGCAGTATTTT.

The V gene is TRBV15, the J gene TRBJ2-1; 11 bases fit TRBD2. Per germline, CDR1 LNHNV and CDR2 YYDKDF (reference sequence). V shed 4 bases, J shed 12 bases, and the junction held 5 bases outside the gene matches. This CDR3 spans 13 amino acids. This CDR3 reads CATSIQLAGVQFF. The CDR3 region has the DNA TGTGCCACCAGCATACAACTAGCGGGAGTGCAGTTCTTC.

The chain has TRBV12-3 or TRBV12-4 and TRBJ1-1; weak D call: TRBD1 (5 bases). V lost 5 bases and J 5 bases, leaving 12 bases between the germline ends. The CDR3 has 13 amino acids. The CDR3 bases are TGTGCCAGCAGTCTAGGGGTAAGGACTGAAGCTTTCTTT. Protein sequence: CASSLGVRTEAFF.

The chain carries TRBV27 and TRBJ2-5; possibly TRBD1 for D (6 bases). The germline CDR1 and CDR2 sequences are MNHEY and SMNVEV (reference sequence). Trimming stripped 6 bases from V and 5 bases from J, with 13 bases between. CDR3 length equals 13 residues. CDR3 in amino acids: CASRQQGAETQYF. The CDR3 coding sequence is TGTGCCAGCAGACAACAGGGAGCGGAGACCCAGTACTTC.

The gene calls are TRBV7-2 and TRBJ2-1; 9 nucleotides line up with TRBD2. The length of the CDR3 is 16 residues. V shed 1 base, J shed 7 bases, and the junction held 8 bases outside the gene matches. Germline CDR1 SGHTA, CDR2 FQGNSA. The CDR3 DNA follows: TGTGCCAGCAGCTTAGTGGGCCTAGCGGGGACAAATGAGCAGTTCTTC. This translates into CASSLVGLAGTNEQFF.

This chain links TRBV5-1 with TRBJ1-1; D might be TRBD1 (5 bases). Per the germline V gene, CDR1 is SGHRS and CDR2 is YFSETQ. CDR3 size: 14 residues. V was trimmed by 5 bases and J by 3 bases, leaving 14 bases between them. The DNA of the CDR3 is TGCGCCAGCAGGATGCCGGGGACGGACACTGAAGCTTTCTTT. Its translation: CASRMPGTDTEAFF.

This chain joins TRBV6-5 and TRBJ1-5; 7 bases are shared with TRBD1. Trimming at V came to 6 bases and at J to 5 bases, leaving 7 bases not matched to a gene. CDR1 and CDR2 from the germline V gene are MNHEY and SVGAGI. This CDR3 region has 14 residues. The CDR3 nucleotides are TGTGCCAGCAGAAGAAGGGGGCTCTATCAGCCCCAGCATTTT. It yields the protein CASRRRGLYQPQHF.

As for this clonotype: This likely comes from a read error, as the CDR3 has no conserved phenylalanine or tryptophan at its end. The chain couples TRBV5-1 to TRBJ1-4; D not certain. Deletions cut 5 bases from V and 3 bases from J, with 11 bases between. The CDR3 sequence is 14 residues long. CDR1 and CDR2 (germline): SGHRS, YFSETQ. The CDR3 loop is CASSSDAANEKLFC. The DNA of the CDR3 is TGCGCCAGCAGTTCGGATGCGGCTAATGAAAAACTGTTTTGT.

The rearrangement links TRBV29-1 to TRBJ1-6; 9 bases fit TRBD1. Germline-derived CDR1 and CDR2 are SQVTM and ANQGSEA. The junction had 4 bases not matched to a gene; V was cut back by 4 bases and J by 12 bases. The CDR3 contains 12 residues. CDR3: CSVGTGDGPLHF. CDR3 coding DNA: TGCAGCGTTGGGACAGGGGATGGACCCCTCCACTTT. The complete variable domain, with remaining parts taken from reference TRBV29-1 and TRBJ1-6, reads SAVISQKPSRDICQRGTSLTIQCQVDSQVTMMFWYRQQPGQSLTLIATANQGSEATYESGFVIDKFPISRPNLTFSTLTVSNMSPEDSSIYLCSVGTGDGPLHFGNGTRLTVT.

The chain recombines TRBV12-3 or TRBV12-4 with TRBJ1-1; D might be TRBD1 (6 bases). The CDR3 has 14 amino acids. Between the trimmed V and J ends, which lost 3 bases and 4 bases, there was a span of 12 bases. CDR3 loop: CASSFSRGATEAFF. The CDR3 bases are TGTGCCAGCAGTTTTTCCCGGGGGGCCACTGAAGCTTTCTTT.

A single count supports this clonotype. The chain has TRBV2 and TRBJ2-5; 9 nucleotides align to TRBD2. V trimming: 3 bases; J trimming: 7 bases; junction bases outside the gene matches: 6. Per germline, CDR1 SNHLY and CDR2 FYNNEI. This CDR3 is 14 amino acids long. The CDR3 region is CASSEREGHGTQYF. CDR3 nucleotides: TGTGCCAGCAGTGAGCGGGAGGGCCACGGGACCCAGTACTTC.

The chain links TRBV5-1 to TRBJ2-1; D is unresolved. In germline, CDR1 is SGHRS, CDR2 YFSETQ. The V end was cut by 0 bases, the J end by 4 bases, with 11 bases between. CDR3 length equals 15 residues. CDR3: CASSLETVSYNEQFF. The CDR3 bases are TGCGCCAGCAGCTTGGAGACGGTTTCTTACAATGAGCAGTTCTTC.

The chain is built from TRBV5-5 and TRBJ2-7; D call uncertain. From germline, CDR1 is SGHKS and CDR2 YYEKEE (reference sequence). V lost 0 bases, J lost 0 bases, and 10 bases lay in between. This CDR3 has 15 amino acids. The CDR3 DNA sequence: TGTGCCAGCAGCTTGGAATGGACGGTCTCCTACGAGCAGTACTTC. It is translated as CASSLEWTVSYEQYF.

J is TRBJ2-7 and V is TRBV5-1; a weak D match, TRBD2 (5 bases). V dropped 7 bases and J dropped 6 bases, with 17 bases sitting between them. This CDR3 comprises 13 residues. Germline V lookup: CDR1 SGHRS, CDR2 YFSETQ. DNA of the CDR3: TGCGCCAGCCGGGAAAAAATTTGGAGCGAGCAGTACTTC. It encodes CASREKIWSEQYF.

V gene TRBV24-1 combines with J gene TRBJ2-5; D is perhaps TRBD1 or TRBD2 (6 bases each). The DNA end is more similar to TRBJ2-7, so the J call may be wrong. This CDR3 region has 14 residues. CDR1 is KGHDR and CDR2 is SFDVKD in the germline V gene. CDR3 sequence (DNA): TGTGCCACCAGTGATTCGGGGGCGGGAAACGAGCAGTACTTC. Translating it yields CATSDSGAGNEQYF.

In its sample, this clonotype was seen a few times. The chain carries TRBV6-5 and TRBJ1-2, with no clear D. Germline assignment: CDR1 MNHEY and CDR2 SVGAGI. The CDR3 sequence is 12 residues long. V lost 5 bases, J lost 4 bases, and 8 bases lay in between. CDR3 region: CASSPDGYGYTF. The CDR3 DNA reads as TGTGCCAGCAGTCCCGACGGCTATGGCTACACCTTC.

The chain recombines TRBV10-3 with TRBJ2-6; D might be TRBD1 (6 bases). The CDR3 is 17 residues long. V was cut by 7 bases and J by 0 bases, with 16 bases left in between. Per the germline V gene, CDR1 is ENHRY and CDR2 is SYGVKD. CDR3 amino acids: CAIKVAGALSGANVLTF. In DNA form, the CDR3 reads TGTGCCATCAAGGTGGCAGGGGCCCTCTCTGGGGCCAACGTCCTGACTTTC.